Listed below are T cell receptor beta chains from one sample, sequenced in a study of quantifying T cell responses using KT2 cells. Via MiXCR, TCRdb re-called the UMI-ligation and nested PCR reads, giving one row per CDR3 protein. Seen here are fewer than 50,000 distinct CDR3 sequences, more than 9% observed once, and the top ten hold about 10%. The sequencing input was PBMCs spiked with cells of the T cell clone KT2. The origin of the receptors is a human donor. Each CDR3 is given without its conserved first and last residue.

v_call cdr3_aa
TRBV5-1 ASSLARTGGVPRRPYEQY
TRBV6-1 ASRPGWAEAF
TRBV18 ASSPAGLAGVIAKNIQY
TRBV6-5 ASSGGGPAVGRNTEAF
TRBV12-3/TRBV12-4 ASSRDSYEQY
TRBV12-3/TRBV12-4 ASSLKVIHSPLH
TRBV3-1 ASSQGLAATYEQY
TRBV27 ASSLSGVPNTEAF
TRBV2 ASRGTSGASEQY
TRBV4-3 ASSQDWGSNYGYT